This TCR beta chain came from a study of blood T cell repertoires in COVID-19. This table comes from immunoSEQ multiplex PCR, and its TCRdb copy is limited to in-frame clones, with some not included. Among under 250,000 clones listed, 85% to 90% were seen once. CDR3 length: 15 residues. CDR1 and CDR2 from the germline V gene are MNHEY and SVGAGI. Trimming cost V 7 bases and J 5 bases, with 21 bases left between them. The TCR originated in a middle-aged man with COVID-19, enrolled during active disease. What was sequenced was peripheral blood. The V gene is TRBV6-5, the J gene TRBJ2-7; D is possibly TRBD2 (5 bases). The CDR3 protein is CASTPGIFPGNEQYF. In DNA form, the CDR3 reads TGTGCCAGCACCCCCGGGATCTTCCCGGGGAACGAGCAGTACTTC.